Shown below are 23 T cell receptor beta chains from a single sample sequenced in a study of cytomegalovirus exposure and HLA in healthy donors. 60 Vbeta and 13 Jbeta primers were used in PCR. Some clones are missing from TCRdb's copy, which holds only in-frame ones; the method was immunoSEQ multiplex PCR. The profile covers tens of thousands of clones, with around two thirds appearing a single time and more than 8% taken by the ten largest. Sequenced input: PBMCs. These receptors were collected from a woman in her forties or fifties in good health and CMV-seropositive.

The chain employs TRBV28 and TRBJ2-7, with 7 bases that match TRBD1. Germline CDR1 MDHEN, CDR2 SYDVKM. Unmatched junction bases numbered 7, after V lost 6 bases and J lost 2 bases. The CDR3 is 14 amino acids. The CDR3, as DNA: TGTGCCAGCAGCGACCGGACAGGACCCTACGAGCAGTACTTC. It translates to CASSDRTGPYEQYF.

The V gene is TRBV7-9, the J gene TRBJ2-1; D remains ambiguous. The CDR3 is made up of 11 amino acids. Germline CDR1 reads SEHNR; CDR2 reads FQNEAQ (reference sequence). V lost 3 bases and J lost 8, with 5 bases in between. Here the CDR3 reads CASSFPDEQFF. For the CDR3, the DNA is TGTGCCAGCAGCTTCCCCGATGAGCAGTTCTTC.

This clone showed up just a few times. The chain combines TRBV10-3 with TRBJ2-2; D remains unclear. The CDR3 is 16 residues long. Per the germline V gene, CDR1 is ENHRY and CDR2 is SYGVKD. V lost 0 bases to trimming and J lost 1 base, with 9 bases between them. The CDR3, as DNA: TGTGCCATCAGTGAGTCCCCCTTAGTGAACACCGGGGAGCTGTTTTTT. Residues: CAISESPLVNTGELFF.

This clone was observed once. The chain combines TRBV28 with TRBJ2-7; 7 bases are a match to TRBD1. Per germline, CDR1 MDHEN and CDR2 SYDVKM. The CDR3 is 14 residues long. The junction had 4 bases not matched to a gene; V was cut back by 3 bases and J by 2 bases. CDR3 sequence: CASSFSQGAYEQYF. In DNA, the CDR3 is TGTGCCAGCAGTTTTTCGCAGGGGGCCTACGAGCAGTACTTC. Filled out from reference TRBV28 and TRBJ2-7, the complete variable domain reads DVKVTQSSRYLVKRTGEKVFLECVQDMDHENMFWYRQDPGLGLRLIYFSYDVKMKEKGDIPEGYSVSREKKERFSLILESASTNQTSMYLCASSFSQGAYEQYFGPGTRLTVT.

This chain joins TRBV7-8 and TRBJ1-1, with 7 positions matching TRBD1. The CDR3 has 11 amino acids. Germline-derived CDR1 and CDR2 are SGHVS and FQNEAQ. J gave up 7 bases and V 5 bases, and 1 base lay outside the gene matches. As DNA, the CDR3 is TGTGCCAGCAGCCGGGACAGTGAAGCTTTCTTT. Encoded protein: CASSRDSEAFF.

The rearrangement uses TRBV6-5 and TRBJ1-1; D may be TRBD1 (5 bases). Germline lookup yields CDR1 MNHEY and CDR2 SVGAGI. Trimming took 8 bases from V and 11 from J, leaving 15 bases between them. This CDR3 has 11 amino acids. The CDR3 sequence is CASGEGLQAFF. The CDR3 DNA is TGTGCCAGCGGGGAGGGGCTCCAGGCTTTCTTT.

This clone appeared a single time. The chain uses TRBV6-6 and TRBJ1-6; 9 nucleotides line up with TRBD1. V trimming: 5 bases; J trimming: 11 bases; junction bases outside the gene matches: 4. From germline, CDR1 is MNHNY and CDR2 SVGAGI (reference sequence). The CDR3 sequence is 13 residues long. The CDR3 spells CASSGTGMTPLHF. Written as DNA, the CDR3 is TGTGCCAGCAGTGGGACAGGGATGACACCCCTCCACTTT.

V is TRBV11-2 and J is TRBJ1-1; D may be TRBD1 (5 bases). CDR1 is SGHAT and CDR2 is FQNNGV in the germline V gene. The V gene lost 7 bases and the J gene lost 6 bases, with 24 bases spanning the gap. There are 16 residues in the CDR3. The CDR3 protein is CASKPGTSVLAAEAFF. The CDR3 nucleotides are TGTGCCAGCAAACCCGGGACTTCGGTTCTAGCCGCTGAAGCTTTCTTT.

The chain carries TRBV27 and TRBJ2-1; 8 positions agree with TRBD2. This CDR3 has 16 amino acids. V trimming: 0 bases; J trimming: 0 bases; junction bases outside the gene matches: 1. Germline V gives CDR1 MNHEY, CDR2 SMNVEV (reference sequence). In nucleotides, the CDR3 is TGTGCCAGCAGTTTATCGGCGGGGGGCTCCTACAATGAGCAGTTCTTC. Protein product: CASSLSAGGSYNEQFF.

This clone was seen a handful of times. The chain carries TRBV6-6 and TRBJ1-2, with a possible D match to TRBD1 (5 bases). This CDR3 is 14 amino acids long. The germline CDR1 and CDR2 sequences are MNHNY and SVGAGI (reference sequence). The V end lost 5 bases, the J end lost 1 base, and 11 bases lay between the germline ends. CDR3 sequence reads: CASSAPGGNYGYTF. CDR3 sequence (DNA): TGTGCCAGCAGTGCCCCCGGGGGTAACTATGGCTACACCTTC.

The V and J genes are TRBV29-1 and TRBJ2-1; 8 nucleotides match TRBD2. Germline loops: CDR1 SQVTM, CDR2 ANQGSEA. V lost 7 bases to trimming and J lost 7 bases; unmatched junction nucleotides: 18. This CDR3 spans 16 amino acids. CDR3 region: CSARVGFGTSPNEQFF. Here the CDR3 DNA reads TGCAGCGCCCGGGTGGGTTTTGGGACTAGTCCAAATGAGCAGTTCTTC.

The gene calls are TRBV6-5 and TRBJ2-2, with D perhaps TRBD1 (6 bases). Germline CDR1 and CDR2: MNHEY and SVGAGI. V gave up 6 bases and J gave up 5 bases, with 13 bases separating them. The CDR3 covers 14 residues. The CDR3 DNA is TGTGCCAGCAGCCGGCAGGGGACGACCGGGGAGCTGTTTTTT. Its protein is CASSRQGTTGELFF.

The rearrangement links TRBV5-1 to TRBJ2-7, with 7 bases aligning to TRBD2. The CDR3 runs to 14 residues. Germline CDR1 SGHRS, CDR2 YFSETQ. The V and J ends lost 1 base and 3 bases, in that order; junction bases with no gene match: 4. In nucleotides, the CDR3 is TGCGCCAGCAGCTTGAGCGGGGAAGGCTACGAGCAGTACTTC. As protein: CASSLSGEGYEQYF.

The chain links TRBV5-1 to TRBJ2-1; TRBD1 matches 8 bases. After removal of 3 bases from V and 6 bases from J, the junction contained 8 bases not matched to a gene. The CDR3 sequence is 15 residues long. Germline-derived CDR1 and CDR2 are SGHRS and YFSETQ. The CDR3 DNA follows: TGCGCCAGCAGCTCCGGGACAGGCGATACCAATGAGCAGTTCTTC. It codes for CASSSGTGDTNEQFF.

This chain joins TRBV7-3 and TRBJ2-1, with 11 positions matching TRBD2. CDR1 is SGHTA, CDR2 FQGTGA, per germline. V lost 2 bases, J lost 8 bases, and 8 bases stayed unmatched. The CDR3 has 16 residues. CDR3 DNA: TGTGCCAGCAGCTTAGAAGTAGCGGGAGGGTATCATGAGCAGTTCTTC. It yields the protein CASSLEVAGGYHEQFF.

The CDR3 DNA is TGTGCCAGCAGTTTAGGGGCGGTGCCGGGACTAGCGGGAGATTACGAGCAGTACTTC. Its translation is CASSLGAVPGLAGDYEQYF. V and J are TRBV27 and TRBJ2-7; 14 bases fit TRBD2. There are 19 residues in the CDR3. With 2 bases clipped from V and 4 bases from J, the junction kept 13 bases outside the gene matches. The germline V gene has CDR1 MNHEY and CDR2 SMNVEV (reference sequence).

V and J are TRBV28 and TRBJ2-2; possible D gene TRBD2, 7 bases. V lost 6 bases and J lost 2, with 13 bases in between. This CDR3 has 15 residues. Germline-derived CDR1 and CDR2 are MDHEN and SYDVKM. In DNA form, the CDR3 reads TGTGCCAGCAGGGGGGGGCTCACAAACACCGGGGAGCTGTTTTTT. It encodes CASRGGLTNTGELFF.

This clone was detected once. The rearrangement links TRBV27 to TRBJ2-7; maybe TRBD1 (5 bases). The germline V gene has CDR1 MNHEY and CDR2 SMNVEV (reference sequence). CDR3 size: 13 residues. V lost 2 bases, J lost 3 bases, and 8 bases lay in between. The CDR3 bases are TGTGCCAGCAGTTTACAGGGTAACTACGAGCAGTACTTC. It translates to CASSLQGNYEQYF.

The chain combines TRBV27 with TRBJ1-2, with 8 positions matching TRBD1. This CDR3 is built from 16 residues. Germline-derived CDR1 and CDR2 are MNHEY and SMNVEV (reference sequence). The trim removed 6 bases at V and 2 bases at J, leaving 11 bases unmatched. The CDR3 DNA sequence: TGTGCCAGCAGCCATGACCAGGGGGCCGAGAACTATGGCTACACCTTC. Its translation is CASSHDQGAENYGYTF.

The V call is TRBV5-1, the J call TRBJ2-7; D perhaps matches TRBD2 (6 bases). The CDR3 contains 16 residues. V shed 1 base and J shed 0 bases, with 14 bases lying between them. The germline V gene encodes CDR1 SGHRS and CDR2 YFSETQ. CDR3 amino acids: CASSLTLATSSYEQYF. The CDR3 bases are TGCGCCAGCAGCTTGACCCTAGCGACCAGCTCCTACGAGCAGTACTTC. The variable domain in full, completed from reference TRBV5-1 and TRBJ2-7, reads KAGVTQTPRYLIKTRGQQVTLSCSPISGHRSVSWYQQTPGQGLQFLFEYFSETQRNKGNFPGRFSGRQFSNSRSEMNVSTLELGDSALYLCASSLTLATSSYEQYFGPGTRLTVT.

V is TRBV5-1 and J is TRBJ2-2; D not certain. With 5 bases removed from V and 0 bases from J, the gap between germline ends came to 11 bases. The CDR3 sequence is 15 residues long. Per germline, CDR1 SGHRS and CDR2 YFSETQ. CDR3 amino acids: CASRLQTTNTGELFF. The DNA for the CDR3 is TGCGCCAGCAGACTACAAACAACGAACACCGGGGAGCTGTTTTTT.

The chain links TRBV30 to TRBJ2-1; 8 bases are a match to TRBD1. Trimming at V came to 1 base and at J to 3 bases, leaving 2 bases not matched to a gene. This CDR3 comprises 14 residues. Germline-derived CDR1 and CDR2 are GTSNPN and SVGIG (reference sequence). Here the CDR3 DNA reads TGTGCCTGGAGTGGTGGACAGGGCTACAATGAGCAGTTCTTC. It is translated as CAWSGGQGYNEQFF.

This clone was detected only once. Written as DNA, the CDR3 is TGTGCCAGCAAAGGCAGGGCGGACGGGGAGCTGTTTTTT. It codes for CASKGRADGELFF. The chain uses TRBV27 and TRBJ2-2; tentative D call: TRBD1 (5 bases). V was trimmed by 7 bases and J by 7 bases, leaving 13 bases between them. CDR1 and CDR2 from the germline V gene are MNHEY and SMNVEV (reference sequence). This CDR3 spans 13 amino acids.